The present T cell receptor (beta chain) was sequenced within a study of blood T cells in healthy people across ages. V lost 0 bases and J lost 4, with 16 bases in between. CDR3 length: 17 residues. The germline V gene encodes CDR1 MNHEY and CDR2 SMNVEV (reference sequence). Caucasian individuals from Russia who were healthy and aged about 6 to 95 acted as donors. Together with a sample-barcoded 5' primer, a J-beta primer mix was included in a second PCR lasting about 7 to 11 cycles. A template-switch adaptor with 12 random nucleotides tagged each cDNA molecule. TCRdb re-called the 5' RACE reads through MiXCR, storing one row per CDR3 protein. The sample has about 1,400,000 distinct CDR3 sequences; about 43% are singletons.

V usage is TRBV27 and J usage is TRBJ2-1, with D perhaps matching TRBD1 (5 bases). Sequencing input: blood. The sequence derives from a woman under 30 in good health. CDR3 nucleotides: TGTGCCAGCAGTTTATCGTCAGGGCGACTTGCATACAATGAGCAGTTCTTC. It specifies CASSLSSGRLAYNEQFF.